The text below deals with one T cell receptor beta chain. This record comes from a study of blood T cell repertoires in COVID-19. Generated by immunoSEQ multiplex PCR, the TCRdb table keeps only in-frame clones and is missing some. The sample contains tens of thousands of clones, just over 90% of which appear only once. The CDR3 extends over 14 amino acids. CDR1 and CDR2 from the germline V gene are SNHLY and FYNNEI. V and J are TRBV2 and TRBJ2-1; 7 bases align to TRBD1. The sequence was obtained from a human donor in a cohort sampled during active COVID-19. The sequenced sample was peripheral blood. The CDR3 DNA reads as TGTGGTAGCAAAGGGACAGTCCTGGGCAATGAGCAGTTCTTC. Its protein is CGSKGTVLGNEQFF. Together with reference TRBV2 and TRBJ2-1, the CDR3 gives the full variable domain: EPEVTQTPSHQVTQMGQEVILRCVPISNHLYFYWYRQILGQKVEFLVSFYNNEISEKSEIFDDQFSVERPDGSNFTLKIRSTKLEDSAMYFCGSKGTVLGNEQFFGPGTRLTVL.